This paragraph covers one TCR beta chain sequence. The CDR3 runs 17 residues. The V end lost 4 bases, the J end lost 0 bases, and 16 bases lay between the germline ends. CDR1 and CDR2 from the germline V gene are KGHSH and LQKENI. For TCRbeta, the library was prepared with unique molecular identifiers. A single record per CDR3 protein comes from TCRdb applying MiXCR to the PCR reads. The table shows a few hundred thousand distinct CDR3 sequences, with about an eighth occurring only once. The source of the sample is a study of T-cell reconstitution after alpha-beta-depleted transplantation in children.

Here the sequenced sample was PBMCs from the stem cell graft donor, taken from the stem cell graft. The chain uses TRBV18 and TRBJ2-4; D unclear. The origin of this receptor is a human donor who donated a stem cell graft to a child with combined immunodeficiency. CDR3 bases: TGTGCCAGCTCACGAGTAACTCAGTTCGGAGCCAAAAACATTCAGTACTTC. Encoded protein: CASSRVTQFGAKNIQYF.